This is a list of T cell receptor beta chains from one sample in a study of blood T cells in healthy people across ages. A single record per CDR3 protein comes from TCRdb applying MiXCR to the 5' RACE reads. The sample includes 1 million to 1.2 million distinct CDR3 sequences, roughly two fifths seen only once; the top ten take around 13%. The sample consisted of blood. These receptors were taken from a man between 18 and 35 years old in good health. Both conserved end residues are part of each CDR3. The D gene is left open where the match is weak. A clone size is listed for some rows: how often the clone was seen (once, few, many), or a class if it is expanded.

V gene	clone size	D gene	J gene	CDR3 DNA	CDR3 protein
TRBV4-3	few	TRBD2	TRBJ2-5	TGCGCCAGCAGCCAAGGATTAGCGGGTTCCCTTGGGGGGACCCAGTACTTC	CASSQGLAGSLGGTQYF
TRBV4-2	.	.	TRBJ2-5	TGTGCCAGCAGCCAAGATCTTCTGGTGTTTGAGACCCAGTACTTC	CASSQDLLVFETQYF
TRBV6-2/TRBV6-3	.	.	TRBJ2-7	TGTGCCAGCACCCGGGCCGGGACCTACGAGCAGTACTTC	CASTRAGTYEQYF
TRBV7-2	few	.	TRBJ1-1	TGTGCCAGCAGCTTAGCACACGGATCGAACACTGAAGCTTTCTTT	CASSLAHGSNTEAFF
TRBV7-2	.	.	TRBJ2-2	TGTGCCAGCAGTTCAATTACAGGGAACACCGGGGAGCTGTTTTTT	CASSSITGNTGELFF
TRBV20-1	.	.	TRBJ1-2	TGCAGTGCTCCCACTAGCCGTGGAGCTAACTATGGCTACACCTTC	CSAPTSRGANYGYTF
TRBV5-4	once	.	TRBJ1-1	TGTGCCAGCAGCTACAGCCCCATGAACACTGAAGCTTTCTTT	CASSYSPMNTEAFF
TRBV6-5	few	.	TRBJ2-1	TGTGCCAGCAACGTTACCGAGCAGTTCTTC	CASNVTEQFF
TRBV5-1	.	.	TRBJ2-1	TGCGCCAGCAGCTTGGAGGGCAGGGCCAATGAGCAGTTCTTC	CASSLEGRANEQFF
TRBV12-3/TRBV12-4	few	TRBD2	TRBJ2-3	TGTGCCAGCAGGGGACAAGCGGGGGGGACCACAGATACGCAGTATTTT	CASRGQAGGTTDTQYF
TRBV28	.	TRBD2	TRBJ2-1	TGTGCCAGCAAGGAGCGGGGTCTCCTCAATGAGCAGTTCTTC	CASKERGLLNEQFF
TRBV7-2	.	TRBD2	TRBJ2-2	TGTGCCAGCAGTCCAGGACTAGCAAGACTGAACACCGGGGAGCTGTTTTTT	CASSPGLARLNTGELFF
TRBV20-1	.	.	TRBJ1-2	TGCAGTGCTGGGAGATCCGGGACCACATATGGCTACACCTTC	CSAGRSGTTYGYTF
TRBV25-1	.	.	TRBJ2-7	TGTGCCAGCAGTGAGAAGACAGGAAAGACCTACGAGCAGTACTTC	CASSEKTGKTYEQYF
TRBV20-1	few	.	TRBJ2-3	TGCAGTGCTACCCTAGCCGGAGGCTTCTCTAGCACAGATACGCAGTATTTT	CSATLAGGFSSTDTQYF
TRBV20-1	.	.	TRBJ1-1	TGCAGTGCTAGGAAGGGTGGGGCGGGCACTGAAGCTTTCTTT	CSARKGGAGTEAFF
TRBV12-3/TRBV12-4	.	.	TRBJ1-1	TGTGCCAGCAGTACCACCAGGGGAGCTTTCTTT	CASSTTRGAFF
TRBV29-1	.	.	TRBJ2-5	TGCAGCGTTGAAGGAGACGGAGTGAAAGAGACCCAGTACTTC	CSVEGDGVKETQYF
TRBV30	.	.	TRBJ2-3	TGTGCCTGGAGTGTACGGAGGACCACAGATACGCAGTATTTT	CAWSVRRTTDTQYF
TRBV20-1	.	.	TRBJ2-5	TGCAGTGCTAGAGGGGCAGGCTCGGAGACCCAGTACTTC	CSARGAGSETQYF
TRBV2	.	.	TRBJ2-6	TGTGCCATCTTTCCTGGACGGGAATCTGGGGCCAACGTCCTGACTTTC	CAIFPGRESGANVLTF